This TCR beta chain was sequenced in a study of neurological immune-mediated disorders. Overall study results and limits: The study found no CDR3 amino acid sequences shared by expanded clones across subjects, suggesting private repertoires in all groups.

V was cut by 2 bases and J by 1 base, with 11 bases left in between. CDR3 length: 15 residues. This clonotype was seen repeatedly, ten times or more. The antigen remains unidentified. Synthesis of cDNA used 5'RACE (with 10-nucleotide random UMIs). Each CDR3 protein is one row after TCRdb ran MiXCR on the 5' RACE reads. The sample yields 59,000 or so distinct CDR3 sequences, approximately 11% seen once. Sequenced input: PBMCs. This clonotype originated in a woman in her sixties or seventies with HTLV-1-associated myelopathy (HAM/TSP). The chain combines TRBV12-3 or TRBV12-4 with TRBJ1-1; D might be TRBD1 (6 bases). CDR3 sequence: CASSLTPTGNTEAFF. The CDR3 nucleotides read TGTGCCAGCAGTTTAACGCCGACAGGGAACACTGAAGCTTTCTTT.